The 9 T cell receptor beta chains below were found in one sample sequenced in a study of post-analysis software for immune sequencing data. Study-level findings and limits: Patients used five TRBV segments, including TRBV5-6, TRBV5-1 and TRBV20-1, more often than controls.

Their target antigens are unknown. Libraries were made from TCR beta cDNA, and they carried unique molecular identifiers. TCRdb independently ran MiXCR on the PCR reads; one entry per CDR3 protein. The sample holds fewer than 850,000 distinct CDR3 sequences; more than 45% are singletons and the top ten take roughly 5.2%. Sequencing was performed on blood. The receptors derive from a girl aged 10 to 17 with multiple sclerosis.

The rearrangement links TRBV3-1 to TRBJ2-7; D is uncertain. The J call may be faulty, since TRBJ2-5 better matches the DNA end. In germline, CDR1 is LGHDT, CDR2 YNNKEL (reference sequence). This CDR3 has 13 residues. The CDR3 loop is CASSQGIIGTQYF. CDR3 DNA sequence: TGTGCCAGCAGCCAAGGAATAATTGGGACCCAGTACTTC.

The gene calls are TRBV7-9 and TRBJ2-7; 7 positions agree with TRBD2. The CDR3 is 13 amino acids. The germline V gene encodes CDR1 SEHNR and CDR2 FQNEAQ (reference sequence). Trimming removed 3 bases from V and 7 bases from J; junction bases left unmatched: 6. The CDR3 here is CASSLGSGTEQYF. In DNA, the CDR3 is TGTGCCAGCAGCTTGGGGAGCGGGACTGAGCAGTACTTC.

The chain links TRBV20-1 to TRBJ2-3, with TRBD2 matching over 7 bases. In germline, CDR1 is DFQATT, CDR2 SNEGSKA (reference sequence). V dropped 5 bases and J dropped 2; count of bases not matched to a gene: 7. The CDR3 contains 14 residues. For the CDR3, the DNA is TGCAGTGCTGCTGCGGGAGCAACCACAGATACGCAGTATTTT. Residues: CSAAAGATTDTQYF.

This chain links TRBV9 with TRBJ2-1; D gene ambiguous. The CDR3 consists of 13 residues. Deletions cut 4 bases from V and 7 bases from J, with 12 bases between. Germline-derived CDR1 and CDR2 are SGDLS and YYNGEE. CDR3 nucleotides: TGTGCCAGCAGCTCATCCTTTGTAAATGAGCAGTTCTTC. Protein sequence: CASSSSFVNEQFF.

This rearrangement joins TRBV2 to TRBJ2-1; 8 nucleotides agree with TRBD2. Trimming at V came to 7 bases and at J to 5 bases, leaving 4 bases not matched to a gene. The CDR3 sequence is 13 residues long. Germline V CDR1 and CDR2: SNHLY, FYNNEI. The CDR3 here is CASTGLVHNEQFF. CDR3 DNA sequence: TGTGCCAGCACGGGACTAGTGCACAATGAGCAGTTCTTC.

The chain employs TRBV7-3 and TRBJ1-1; 8 nucleotides line up with TRBD1. With V trimmed by 3 bases and J by 6 bases, 6 bases remained unmatched. The CDR3 sequence is 14 residues long. The germline V gene encodes CDR1 SGHTA and CDR2 FQGTGA. The CDR3 DNA follows: TGTGCCAGCAGCTTGGACAGGGCGGGGGCTGAAGCTTTCTTT. Protein sequence: CASSLDRAGAEAFF. Using reference TRBV7-3 and TRBJ1-1 for the parts outside the CDR3, the full variable domain is GAGVSQTPSNKVTEKGKYVELRCDPISGHTALYWYRQSLGQGPEFLIYFQGTGAADDSGLPNDRFFAVRPEGSVSTLKIQRTERGDSAVYLCASSLDRAGAEAFFGQGTRLTVV.

The table lists this clonotype with a few counts. The chain recombines TRBV14 with TRBJ2-3; D perhaps matches TRBD2 (6 bases). The CDR3 runs to 15 residues. Per the germline V gene, CDR1 is SGHDN and CDR2 is FVKESK. Between the trimmed V and J ends, which lost 4 bases and 2 bases, there was a span of 13 bases. The CDR3 here is CASSPFRDSTDTQYF. The CDR3 DNA reads as TGTGCCAGCAGCCCATTCCGGGACTCCACAGATACGCAGTATTTT.

The chain is built from TRBV29-1 and TRBJ2-5; 10 nucleotides align to TRBD2. This CDR3 has 15 amino acids. Germline lookup yields CDR1 SQVTM and CDR2 ANQGSEA. V trimming: 1 base; J trimming: 1 base; junction bases outside the gene matches: 3. In DNA, the CDR3 is TGCAGCGTTGAAGGCCTAGCGGGAGTCCAAGAGACCCAGTACTTC. This sequence encodes CSVEGLAGVQETQYF. Full variable domain (remainder filled in from reference TRBV29-1 and TRBJ2-5): SAVISQKPSRDICQRGTSLTIQCQVDSQVTMMFWYRQQPGQSLTLIATANQGSEATYESGFVIDKFPISRPNLTFSTLTVSNMSPEDSSIYLCSVEGLAGVQETQYFGPGTRLLVL.

The table lists this clonotype with a few counts. The chain carries TRBV4-2 and TRBJ2-1; possibly TRBD2 for D (5 bases). Germline lookup yields CDR1 LGHNA and CDR2 YNFKEQ. V shed 0 bases and J shed 8 bases, with 17 bases lying between them. CDR3 length equals 16 residues. The CDR3 protein is CASSQDPRDGVDEQFF. The CDR3 DNA reads as TGTGCCAGCAGCCAAGATCCCCGGGATGGGGTGGATGAGCAGTTCTTC.